The clone carrying this T cell receptor beta chain was recorded a few times. The data stem from a study of blood T cell repertoires in COVID-19. Looking at the study overall: Donors in the United States, Italy and Spain gave samples during acute or convalescent COVID-19.

Sequencing used immunoSEQ multiplex PCR; TCRdb keeps in-frame clones, though not all of them. The sample has some 430,000 clones, roughly 88% seen once. Adults between about 18 and 95 years of age took part from 20 to 25 US areas. This CDR3 has 14 amino acids. Germline CDR1 MNHEY, CDR2 SMNVEV (reference sequence). V lost 4 bases and J 5 bases, leaving 14 bases between the germline ends. The receptor was derived from a man aged 18 to 29 who had recovered from COVID-19. V is TRBV27 and J is TRBJ1-1, with D possibly matching TRBD1 (5 bases). Sequencing was performed on PBMCs or T cells enriched from blood (not recorded which). In nucleotides, the CDR3 is TGTGCCAGCAGTTCCTGGGAAAGGGGAACTGAAGCTTTCTTT. Translated: CASSSWERGTEAFF.